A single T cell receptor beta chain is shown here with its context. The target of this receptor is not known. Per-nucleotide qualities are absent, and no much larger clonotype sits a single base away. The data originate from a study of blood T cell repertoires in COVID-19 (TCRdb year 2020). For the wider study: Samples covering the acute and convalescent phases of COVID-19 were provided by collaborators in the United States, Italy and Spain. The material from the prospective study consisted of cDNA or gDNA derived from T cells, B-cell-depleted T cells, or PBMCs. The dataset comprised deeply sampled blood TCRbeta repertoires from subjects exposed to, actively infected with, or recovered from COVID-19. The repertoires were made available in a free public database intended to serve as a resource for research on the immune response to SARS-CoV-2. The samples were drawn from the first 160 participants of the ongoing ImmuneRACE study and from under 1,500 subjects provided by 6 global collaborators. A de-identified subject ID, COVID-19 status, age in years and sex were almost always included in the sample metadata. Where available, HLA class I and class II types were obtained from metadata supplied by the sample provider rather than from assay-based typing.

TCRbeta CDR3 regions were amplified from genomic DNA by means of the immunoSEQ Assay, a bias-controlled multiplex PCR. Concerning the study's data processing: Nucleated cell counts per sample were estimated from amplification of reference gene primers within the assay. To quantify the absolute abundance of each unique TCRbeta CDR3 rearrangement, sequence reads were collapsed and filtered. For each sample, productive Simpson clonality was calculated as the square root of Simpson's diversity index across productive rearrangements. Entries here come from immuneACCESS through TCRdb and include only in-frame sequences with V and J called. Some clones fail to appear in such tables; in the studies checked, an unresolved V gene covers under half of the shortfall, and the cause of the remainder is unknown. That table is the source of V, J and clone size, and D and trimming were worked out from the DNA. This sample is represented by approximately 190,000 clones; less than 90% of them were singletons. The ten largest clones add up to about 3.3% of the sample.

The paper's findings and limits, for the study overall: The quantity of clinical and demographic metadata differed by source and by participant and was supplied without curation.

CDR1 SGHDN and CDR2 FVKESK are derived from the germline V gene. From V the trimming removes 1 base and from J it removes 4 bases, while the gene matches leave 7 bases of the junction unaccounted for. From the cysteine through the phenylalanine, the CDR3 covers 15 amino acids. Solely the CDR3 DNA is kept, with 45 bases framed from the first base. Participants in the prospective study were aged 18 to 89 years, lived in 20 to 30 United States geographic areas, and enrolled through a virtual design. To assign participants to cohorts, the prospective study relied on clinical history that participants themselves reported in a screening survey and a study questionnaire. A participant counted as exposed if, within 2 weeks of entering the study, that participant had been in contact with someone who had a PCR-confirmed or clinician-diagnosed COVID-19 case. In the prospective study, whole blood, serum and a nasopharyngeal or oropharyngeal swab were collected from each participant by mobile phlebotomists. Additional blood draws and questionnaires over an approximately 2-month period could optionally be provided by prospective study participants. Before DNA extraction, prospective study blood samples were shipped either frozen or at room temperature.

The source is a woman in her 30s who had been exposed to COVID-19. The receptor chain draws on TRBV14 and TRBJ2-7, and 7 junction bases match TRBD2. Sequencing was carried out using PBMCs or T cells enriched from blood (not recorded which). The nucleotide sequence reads TGTGCCAGCAGCCAAGTAAGCCAGGGAGGGTACGAGCAGTACTTC. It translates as CASSQVSQGGYEQYF.